The rows below give T cell receptor beta chains drawn from one sample of a study of T cell responses to AZD1222 COVID-19 vaccine. Clones were read by immunoSEQ multiplex PCR, and TCRdb kept only the in-frame ones, dropping some. The table records some 150,000 clones, 90% of them present only once. The sample here was peripheral blood, taken on day 0 of AZD1222 vaccination. These receptors were collected from an adult in good health. Each CDR3 is given with its conserved first and last residue. The D gene is left open where the match is weak. Clone size is stated in some rows and not others, as once, few, many or a class when expanded.

cdr3_aa: CASTDVGGTEAFF; d_call: NA; v_call: TRBV19; clone_size: NA; j_call: TRBJ1-1
cdr3_aa: CASSQGRDGSYEQYF; d_call: NA; v_call: TRBV3-1/TRBV3-2; clone_size: few; j_call: TRBJ2-7
cdr3_aa: CASHTGGPAYNEQFF; d_call: TRBD1; v_call: TRBV7-2; clone_size: NA; j_call: TRBJ2-1
cdr3_aa: CASSLLPPQNIQYF; d_call: NA; v_call: TRBV7-9; clone_size: NA; j_call: TRBJ2-4
cdr3_aa: CASSQELAGVTDTQYF; d_call: TRBD2; v_call: TRBV4-1; clone_size: NA; j_call: TRBJ2-3
cdr3_aa: CASSLAGASNQPQHF; d_call: NA; v_call: TRBV5-5; clone_size: NA; j_call: TRBJ1-5
cdr3_aa: CSASIRGDGTDTQYF; d_call: NA; v_call: TRBV20-1; clone_size: NA; j_call: TRBJ2-3
cdr3_aa: CAWSTGGFYTGELFF; d_call: TRBD1; v_call: TRBV30; clone_size: NA; j_call: TRBJ2-2
cdr3_aa: CASSPDGTATWGAFF; d_call: NA; v_call: TRBV7-9; clone_size: NA; j_call: TRBJ1-1
cdr3_aa: CASSRKRDWDRGLTGELFF; d_call: TRBD1; v_call: TRBV3-1/TRBV3-2; clone_size: NA; j_call: TRBJ2-2
cdr3_aa: CASGSPEEGAEEKLFF; d_call: TRBD1; v_call: TRBV12-5; clone_size: few; j_call: TRBJ1-4
cdr3_aa: CASSLLGARTEAFF; d_call: NA; v_call: TRBV7-9; clone_size: NA; j_call: TRBJ1-1
cdr3_aa: CASSEGYEQYF; d_call: NA; v_call: TRBV25-1; clone_size: NA; j_call: TRBJ2-7
cdr3_aa: CASSLGQNGYNEQFF; d_call: NA; v_call: TRBV18; clone_size: NA; j_call: TRBJ2-1
cdr3_aa: CASSSGQVFYEQYF; d_call: TRBD1; v_call: TRBV7-8; clone_size: NA; j_call: TRBJ2-7
cdr3_aa: CASSPEIKREGYNEQFF; d_call: TRBD2; v_call: TRBV5-6; clone_size: NA; j_call: TRBJ2-1
cdr3_aa: CASSSPLGVEAFF; d_call: NA; v_call: TRBV27; clone_size: NA; j_call: TRBJ1-1
cdr3_aa: CASNLAGVDEQFF; d_call: TRBD2; v_call: TRBV12-3/TRBV12-4; clone_size: NA; j_call: TRBJ2-1
cdr3_aa: CASSEGTGYNQPQHF; d_call: TRBD1; v_call: TRBV6-1; clone_size: NA; j_call: TRBJ1-5
cdr3_aa: CASSQGAEGLVGNIQYF; d_call: TRBD2; v_call: TRBV4-3; clone_size: once; j_call: TRBJ2-4
cdr3_aa: CASSLDTGSNQPQHF; d_call: NA; v_call: TRBV5-8; clone_size: NA; j_call: TRBJ1-5
cdr3_aa: CASSQSWNRGGDEQYF; d_call: NA; v_call: TRBV3-1/TRBV3-2; clone_size: NA; j_call: TRBJ2-7
cdr3_aa: CASSYTSRGMNTEAFF; d_call: NA; v_call: TRBV6-5; clone_size: NA; j_call: TRBJ1-1
cdr3_aa: CASRLDRAANEKLFF; d_call: TRBD1; v_call: TRBV2; clone_size: NA; j_call: TRBJ1-4
cdr3_aa: CAIRRQSSGANVLTF; d_call: NA; v_call: TRBV10-3; clone_size: once; j_call: TRBJ2-6
cdr3_aa: CASSFGQGGVVYNEQFF; d_call: TRBD1; v_call: TRBV7-2; clone_size: NA; j_call: TRBJ2-1
cdr3_aa: CATSRAREEAFF; d_call: NA; v_call: TRBV15; clone_size: few; j_call: TRBJ1-1
cdr3_aa: CASSSGTHYEQYF; d_call: NA; v_call: TRBV28; clone_size: NA; j_call: TRBJ2-7
cdr3_aa: CASRDRSHTEAFF; d_call: TRBD1; v_call: TRBV6-5; clone_size: NA; j_call: TRBJ1-1